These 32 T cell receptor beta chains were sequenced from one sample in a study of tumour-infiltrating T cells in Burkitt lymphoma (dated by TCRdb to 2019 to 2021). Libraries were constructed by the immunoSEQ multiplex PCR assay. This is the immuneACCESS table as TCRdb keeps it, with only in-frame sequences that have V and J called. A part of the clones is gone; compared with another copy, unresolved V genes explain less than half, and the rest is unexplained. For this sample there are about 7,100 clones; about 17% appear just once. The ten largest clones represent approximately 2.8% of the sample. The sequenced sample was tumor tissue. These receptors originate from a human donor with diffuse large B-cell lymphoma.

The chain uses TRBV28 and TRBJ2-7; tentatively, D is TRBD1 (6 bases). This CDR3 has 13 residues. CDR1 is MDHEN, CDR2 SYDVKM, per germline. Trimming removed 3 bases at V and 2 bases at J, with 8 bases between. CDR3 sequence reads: CASSFDRPYEQYF. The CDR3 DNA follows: TGTGCCAGCAGTTTCGACAGGCCCTACGAGCAGTACTTC.

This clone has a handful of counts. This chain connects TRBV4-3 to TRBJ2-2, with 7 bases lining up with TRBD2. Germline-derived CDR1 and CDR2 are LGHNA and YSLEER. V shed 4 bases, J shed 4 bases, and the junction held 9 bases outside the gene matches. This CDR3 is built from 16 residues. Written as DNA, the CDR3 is TGCGCCAGCAGCCGAGAGGCGGGAGTTCGCACCGGGGAGCTGTTTTTT. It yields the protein CASSREAGVRTGELFF.

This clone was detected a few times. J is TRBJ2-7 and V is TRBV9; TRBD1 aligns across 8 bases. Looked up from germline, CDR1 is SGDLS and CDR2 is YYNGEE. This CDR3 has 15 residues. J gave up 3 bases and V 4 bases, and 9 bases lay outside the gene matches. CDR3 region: CASSISGTGNYEQYF. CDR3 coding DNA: TGTGCCAGCAGCATTTCCGGGACAGGAAACTACGAGCAGTACTTC.

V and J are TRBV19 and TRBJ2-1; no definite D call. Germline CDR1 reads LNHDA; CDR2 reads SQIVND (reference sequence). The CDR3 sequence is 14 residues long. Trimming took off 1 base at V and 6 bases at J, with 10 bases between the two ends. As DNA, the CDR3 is TGTGCCAGTAGTATAGTTAATATCGGCAATGAGCAGTTCTTC. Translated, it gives CASSIVNIGNEQFF.

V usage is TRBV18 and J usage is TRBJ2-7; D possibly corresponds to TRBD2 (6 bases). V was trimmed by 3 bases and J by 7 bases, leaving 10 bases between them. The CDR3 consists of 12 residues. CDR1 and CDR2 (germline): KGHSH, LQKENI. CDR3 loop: CASSPEGWEQYF. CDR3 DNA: TGTGCCAGCTCACCGGAGGGATGGGAGCAGTACTTC.

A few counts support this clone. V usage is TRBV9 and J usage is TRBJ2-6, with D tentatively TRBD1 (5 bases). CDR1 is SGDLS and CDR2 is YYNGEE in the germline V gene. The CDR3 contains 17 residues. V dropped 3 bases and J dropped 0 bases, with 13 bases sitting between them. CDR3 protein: CASSETASYSGANVLTF. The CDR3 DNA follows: TGTGCCAGCAGCGAGACAGCGTCCTACTCTGGGGCCAACGTCCTGACTTTC.

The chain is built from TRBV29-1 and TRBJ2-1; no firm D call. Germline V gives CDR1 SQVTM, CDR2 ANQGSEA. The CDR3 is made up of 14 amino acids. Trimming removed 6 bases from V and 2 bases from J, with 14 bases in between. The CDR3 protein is CSVESSAAYNEQFF. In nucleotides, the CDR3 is TGCAGCGTGGAAAGTTCCGCCGCCTACAATGAGCAGTTCTTC.

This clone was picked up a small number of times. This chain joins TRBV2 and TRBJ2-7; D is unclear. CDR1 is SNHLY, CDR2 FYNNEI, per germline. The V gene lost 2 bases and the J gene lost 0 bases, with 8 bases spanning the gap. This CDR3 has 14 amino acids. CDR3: CASSELPSSYEQYF. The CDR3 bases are TGTGCCAGCAGTGAACTCCCTAGCTCCTACGAGCAGTACTTC. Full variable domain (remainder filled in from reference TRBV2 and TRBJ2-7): EPEVTQTPSHQVTQMGQEVILRCVPISNHLYFYWYRQILGQKVEFLVSFYNNEISEKSEIFDDQFSVERPDGSNFTLKIRSTKLEDSAMYFCASSELPSSYEQYFGPGTRLTVT.

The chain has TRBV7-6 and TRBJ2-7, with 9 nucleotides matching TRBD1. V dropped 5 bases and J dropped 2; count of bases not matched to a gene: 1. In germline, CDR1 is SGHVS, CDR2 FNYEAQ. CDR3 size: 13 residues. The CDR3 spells CASSRDRAYEQYF. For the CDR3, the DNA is TGTGCCAGCAGCAGGGACAGGGCCTACGAGCAGTACTTC.

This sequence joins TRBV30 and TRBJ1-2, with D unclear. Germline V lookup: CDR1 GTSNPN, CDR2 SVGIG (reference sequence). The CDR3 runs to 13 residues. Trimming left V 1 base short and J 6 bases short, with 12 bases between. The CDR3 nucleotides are TGTGCCTGGAGTGCCTACGAAAGGGATGGCTACACCTTC. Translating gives CAWSAYERDGYTF.

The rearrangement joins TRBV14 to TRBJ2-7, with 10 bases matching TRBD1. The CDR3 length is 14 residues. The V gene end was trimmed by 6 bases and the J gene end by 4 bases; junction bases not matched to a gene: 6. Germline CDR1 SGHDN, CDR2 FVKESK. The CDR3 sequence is CASRRTGGSYEQYF. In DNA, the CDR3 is TGTGCCAGCAGACGGACAGGGGGTAGTTACGAGCAGTACTTC.

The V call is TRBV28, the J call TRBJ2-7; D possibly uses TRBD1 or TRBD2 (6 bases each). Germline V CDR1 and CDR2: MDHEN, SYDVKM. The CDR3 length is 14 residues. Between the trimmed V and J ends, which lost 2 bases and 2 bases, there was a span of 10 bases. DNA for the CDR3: TGTGCCAGCAGTTTACGGGGGCACACCTACGAGCAGTACTTC. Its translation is CASSLRGHTYEQYF.

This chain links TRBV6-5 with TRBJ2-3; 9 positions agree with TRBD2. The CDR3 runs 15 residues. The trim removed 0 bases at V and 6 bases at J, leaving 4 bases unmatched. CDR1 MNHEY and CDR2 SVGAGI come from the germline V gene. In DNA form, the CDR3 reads TGTGCCAGCAGTTACTCAGGGACTAGCTCTGATACGCAGTATTTT. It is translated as CASSYSGTSSDTQYF.

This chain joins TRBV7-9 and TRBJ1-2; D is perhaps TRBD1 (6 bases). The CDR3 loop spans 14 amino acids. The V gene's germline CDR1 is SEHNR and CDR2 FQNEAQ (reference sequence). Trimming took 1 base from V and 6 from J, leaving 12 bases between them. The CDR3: CASSLVAGVHGYTF. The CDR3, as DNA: TGTGCCAGCAGCTTAGTGGCAGGGGTTCATGGCTACACCTTC.

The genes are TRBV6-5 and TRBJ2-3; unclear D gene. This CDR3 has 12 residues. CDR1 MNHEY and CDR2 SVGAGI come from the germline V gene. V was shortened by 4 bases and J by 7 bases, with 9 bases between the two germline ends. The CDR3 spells CASSSVWNTQYF. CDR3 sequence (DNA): TGTGCCAGCAGTTCCGTTTGGAATACGCAGTATTTT.

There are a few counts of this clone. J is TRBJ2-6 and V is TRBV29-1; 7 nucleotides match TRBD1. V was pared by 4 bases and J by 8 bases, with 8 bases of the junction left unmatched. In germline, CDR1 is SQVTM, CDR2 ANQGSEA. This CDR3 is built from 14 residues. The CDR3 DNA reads TGCAGCGTTGGGGGAGCGACAGGGCCCAACGTCCTGACTTTC. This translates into CSVGGATGPNVLTF.

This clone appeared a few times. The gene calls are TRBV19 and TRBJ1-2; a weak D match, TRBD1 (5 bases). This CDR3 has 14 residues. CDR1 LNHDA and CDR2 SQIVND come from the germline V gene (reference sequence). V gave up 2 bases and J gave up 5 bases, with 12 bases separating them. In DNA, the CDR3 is TGTGCCAGTAGTATATCCGCAGGGAGGTATGGCTACACCTTC. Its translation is CASSISAGRYGYTF.

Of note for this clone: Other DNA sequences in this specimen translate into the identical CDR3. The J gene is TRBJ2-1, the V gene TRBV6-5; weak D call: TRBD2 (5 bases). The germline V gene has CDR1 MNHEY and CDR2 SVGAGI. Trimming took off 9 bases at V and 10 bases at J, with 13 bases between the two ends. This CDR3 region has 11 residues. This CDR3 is CASSFGMEQFF. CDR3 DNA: TGTGCCAGTAGCTTCGGGATGGAGCAGTTCTTC.

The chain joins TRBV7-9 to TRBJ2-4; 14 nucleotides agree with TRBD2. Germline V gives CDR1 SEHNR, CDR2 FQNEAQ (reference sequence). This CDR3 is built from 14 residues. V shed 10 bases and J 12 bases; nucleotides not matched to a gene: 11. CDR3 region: CATGLAGGNGDQYF. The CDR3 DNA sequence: TGTGCCACCGGACTAGCGGGAGGAAACGGGGATCAGTACTTC.

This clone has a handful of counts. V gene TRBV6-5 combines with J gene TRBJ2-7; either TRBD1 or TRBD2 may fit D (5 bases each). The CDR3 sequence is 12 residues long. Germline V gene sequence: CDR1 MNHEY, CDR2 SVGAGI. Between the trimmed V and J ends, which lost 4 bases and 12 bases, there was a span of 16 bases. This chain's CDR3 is CASSSTPGRMYF. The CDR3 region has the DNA TGTGCCAGCAGTTCAACACCGGGACGGATGTACTTC.

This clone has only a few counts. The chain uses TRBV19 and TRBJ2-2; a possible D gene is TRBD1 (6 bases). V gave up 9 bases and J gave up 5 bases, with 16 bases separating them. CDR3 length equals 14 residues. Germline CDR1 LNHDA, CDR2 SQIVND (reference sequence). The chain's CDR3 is CASKGAGATGELFF. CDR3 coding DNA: TGTGCCAGCAAAGGGGCAGGGGCGACCGGGGAGCTGTTTTTT.

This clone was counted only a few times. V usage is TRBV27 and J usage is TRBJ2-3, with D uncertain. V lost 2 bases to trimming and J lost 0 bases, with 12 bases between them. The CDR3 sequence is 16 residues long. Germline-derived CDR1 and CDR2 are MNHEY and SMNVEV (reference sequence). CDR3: CASSLALTTSTDTQYF. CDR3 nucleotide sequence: TGTGCCAGCAGTTTAGCATTGACAACTAGCACAGATACGCAGTATTTT.

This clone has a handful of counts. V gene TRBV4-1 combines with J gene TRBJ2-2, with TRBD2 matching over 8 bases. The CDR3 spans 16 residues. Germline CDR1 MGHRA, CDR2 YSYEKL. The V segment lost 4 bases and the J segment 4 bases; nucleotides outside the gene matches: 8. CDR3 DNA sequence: TGCGCCAGCAGCCTTGGGAGTAGCGGGATCACCGGGGAGCTGTTTTTT. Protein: CASSLGSSGITGELFF.

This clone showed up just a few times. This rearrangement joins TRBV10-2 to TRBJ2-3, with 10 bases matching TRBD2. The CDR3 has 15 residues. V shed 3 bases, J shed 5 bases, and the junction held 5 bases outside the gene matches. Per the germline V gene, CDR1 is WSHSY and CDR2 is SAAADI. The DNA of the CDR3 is TGCGCCAGCAGTGATTTAGCGGGAGGAGTAGATACGCAGTATTTT. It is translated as CASSDLAGGVDTQYF.

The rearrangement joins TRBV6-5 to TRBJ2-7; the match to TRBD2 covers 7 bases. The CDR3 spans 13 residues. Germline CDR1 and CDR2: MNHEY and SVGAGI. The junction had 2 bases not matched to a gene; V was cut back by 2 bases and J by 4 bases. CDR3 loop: CASSYAGEYEQYF. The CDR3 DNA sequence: TGTGCCAGCAGTTACGCGGGGGAGTACGAGCAGTACTTC.

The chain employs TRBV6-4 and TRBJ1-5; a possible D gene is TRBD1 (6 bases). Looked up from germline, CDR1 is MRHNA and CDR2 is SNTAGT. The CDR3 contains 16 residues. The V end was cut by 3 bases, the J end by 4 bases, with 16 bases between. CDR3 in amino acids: CASSETDRNLNQPQHF. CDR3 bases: TGTGCCAGCAGTGAAACAGACAGGAACCTAAATCAGCCCCAGCATTTT.

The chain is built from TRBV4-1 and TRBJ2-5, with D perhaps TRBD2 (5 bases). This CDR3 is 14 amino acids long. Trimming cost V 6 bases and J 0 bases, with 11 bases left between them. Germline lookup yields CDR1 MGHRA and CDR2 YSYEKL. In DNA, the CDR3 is TGCGCCAGCAGTGGCGGCGGGCACCAAGAGACCCAGTACTTC. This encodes CASSGGGHQETQYF.

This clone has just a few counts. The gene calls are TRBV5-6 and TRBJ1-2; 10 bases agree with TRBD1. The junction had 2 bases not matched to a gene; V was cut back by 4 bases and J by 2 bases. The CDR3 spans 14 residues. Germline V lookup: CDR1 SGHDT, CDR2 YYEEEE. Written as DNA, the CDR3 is TGTGCCAGCAGCGGGGACAGGGGAAACTATGGCTACACCTTC. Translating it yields CASSGDRGNYGYTF. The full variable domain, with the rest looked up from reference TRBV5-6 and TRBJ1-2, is DAGVTQSPTHLIKTRGQQVTLRCSPKSGHDTVSWYQQALGQGPQFIFQYYEEEERQRGNFPDRFSGHQFPNYSSELNVNALLLGDSALYLCASSGDRGNYGYTFGSGTRLTVV.

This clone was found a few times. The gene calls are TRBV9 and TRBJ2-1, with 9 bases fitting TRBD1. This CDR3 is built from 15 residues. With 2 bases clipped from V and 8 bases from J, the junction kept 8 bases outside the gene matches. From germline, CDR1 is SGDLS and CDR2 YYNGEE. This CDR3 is CASSVFSGTGYEQFF. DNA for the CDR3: TGTGCCAGCAGCGTCTTCAGCGGGACAGGGTATGAGCAGTTCTTC.

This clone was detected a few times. The CDR3 DNA reads TGTGCCACCAGCAGAGTGGCCGAAAATCAGCCCCAGCATTTT. Translated, it gives CATSRVAENQPQHF. The rearrangement joins TRBV15 to TRBJ1-5; D uncertain. Germline V gene lookup returns CDR1 LNHNV and CDR2 YYDKDF (reference sequence). Trimming took 1 base from V and 4 from J, leaving 8 bases between them. The CDR3 sequence is 14 residues long.

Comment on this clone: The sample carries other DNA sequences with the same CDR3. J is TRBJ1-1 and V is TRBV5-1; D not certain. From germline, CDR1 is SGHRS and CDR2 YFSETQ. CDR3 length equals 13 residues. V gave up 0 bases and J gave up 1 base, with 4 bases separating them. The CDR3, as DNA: TGCGCCAGCAGCTTGGCCGGGAACACTGAAGCTTTCTTT. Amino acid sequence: CASSLAGNTEAFF.

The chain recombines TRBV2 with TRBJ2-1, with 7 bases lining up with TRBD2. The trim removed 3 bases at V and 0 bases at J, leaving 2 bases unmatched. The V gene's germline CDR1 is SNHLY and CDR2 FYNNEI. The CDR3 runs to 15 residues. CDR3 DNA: TGTGCCAGCAGTGATGGGACTAACTCCTACAATGAGCAGTTCTTC. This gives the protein CASSDGTNSYNEQFF.